The T cell receptor beta chain under discussion was sequenced for a study of PD-1 blockade in classical Hodgkin lymphoma. With 8 bases removed from V and 4 bases from J, the gap between germline ends came to 20 bases. This CDR3 contains 15 residues. Germline CDR1 and CDR2: MDHEN and SYDVKM. Study-level results: Patients starting nivolumab under 1 year after ASCT were excluded. Healthy donors were reported to have higher baseline TCR diversity than newly diagnosed patients. Prior to therapy, complete responders displayed diversity much like that of newly diagnosed patients.

Libraries were prepared by immunoSEQ multiplex PCR; TCRdb keeps only in-frame clonotypes and omits some of them. The sample consists of over 15,000 clones, 75% to 90% of them appearing once. For this clone: The antigen is not known.

All the patients suffered relapse after autologous stem cell transplantation, and brentuximab vedotin exposure differed. Sequencing used peripheral blood mononuclear cells (PBMCs), obtained before the second cycle of nivolumab. The clonotype was recovered from a human donor with classical Hodgkin lymphoma. V and J are TRBV28 and TRBJ1-2; no firm D call. CDR3 sequence (DNA): TGTGCCAGCCTCCGACAAGCGGGCGCCCGCTATGGCTACACCTTC. Protein sequence: CASLRQAGARYGYTF.